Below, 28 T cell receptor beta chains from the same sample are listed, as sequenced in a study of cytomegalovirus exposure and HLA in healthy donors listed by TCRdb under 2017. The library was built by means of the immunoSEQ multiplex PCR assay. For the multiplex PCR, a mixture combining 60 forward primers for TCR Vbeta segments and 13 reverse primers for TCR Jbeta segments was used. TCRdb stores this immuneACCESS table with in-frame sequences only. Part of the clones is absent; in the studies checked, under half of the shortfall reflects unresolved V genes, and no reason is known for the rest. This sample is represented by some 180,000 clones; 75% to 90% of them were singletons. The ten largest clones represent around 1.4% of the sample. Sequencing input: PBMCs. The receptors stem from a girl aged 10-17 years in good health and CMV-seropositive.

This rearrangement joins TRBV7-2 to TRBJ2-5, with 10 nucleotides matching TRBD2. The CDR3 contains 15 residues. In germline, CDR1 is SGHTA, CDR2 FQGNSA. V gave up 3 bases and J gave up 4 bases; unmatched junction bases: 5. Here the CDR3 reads CASSLGSGRLETQYF. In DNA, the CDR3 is TGTGCCAGCAGCTTGGGTAGCGGGAGGTTAGAGACCCAGTACTTC.

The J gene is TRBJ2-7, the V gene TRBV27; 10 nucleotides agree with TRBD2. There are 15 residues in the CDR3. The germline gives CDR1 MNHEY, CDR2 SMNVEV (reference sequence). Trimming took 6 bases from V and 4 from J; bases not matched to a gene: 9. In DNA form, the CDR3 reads TGTGCCAGCAGCCAGAGCGGGAGGGCCGAGTACGAGCAGTACTTC. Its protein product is CASSQSGRAEYEQYF.

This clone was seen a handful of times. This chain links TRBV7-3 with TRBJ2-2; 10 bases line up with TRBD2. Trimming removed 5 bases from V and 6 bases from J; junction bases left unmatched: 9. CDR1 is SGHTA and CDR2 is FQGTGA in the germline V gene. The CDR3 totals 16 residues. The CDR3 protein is CASSPSSGRTPGELFF. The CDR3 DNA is TGTGCCAGCAGCCCCTCTAGCGGGAGAACCCCCGGGGAGCTGTTTTTT.

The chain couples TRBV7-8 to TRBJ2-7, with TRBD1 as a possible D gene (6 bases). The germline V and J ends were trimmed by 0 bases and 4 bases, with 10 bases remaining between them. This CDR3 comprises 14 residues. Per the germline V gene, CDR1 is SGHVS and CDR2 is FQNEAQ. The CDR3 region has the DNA TGTGCCAGCAGCTTAGCGGACCAGGGGTACGAGCAGTACTTC. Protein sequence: CASSLADQGYEQYF.

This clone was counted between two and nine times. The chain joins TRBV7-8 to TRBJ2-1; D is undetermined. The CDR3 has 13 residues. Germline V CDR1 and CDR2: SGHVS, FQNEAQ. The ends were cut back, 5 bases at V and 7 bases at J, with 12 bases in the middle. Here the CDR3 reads CASSQRQANEQFF. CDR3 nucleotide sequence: TGTGCCAGCAGCCAAAGGCAGGCGAATGAGCAGTTCTTC.

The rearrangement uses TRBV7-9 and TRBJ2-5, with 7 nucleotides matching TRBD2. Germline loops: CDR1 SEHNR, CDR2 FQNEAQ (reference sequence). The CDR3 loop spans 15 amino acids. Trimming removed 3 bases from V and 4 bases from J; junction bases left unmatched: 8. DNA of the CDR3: TGTGCCAGCAGCTTTTGGGGGAGGGAGGGAGAGACCCAGTACTTC. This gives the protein CASSFWGREGETQYF.

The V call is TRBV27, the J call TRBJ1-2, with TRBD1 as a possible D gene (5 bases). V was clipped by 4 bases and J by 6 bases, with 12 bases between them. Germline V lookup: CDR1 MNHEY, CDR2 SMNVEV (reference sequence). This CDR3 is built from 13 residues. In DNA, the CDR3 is TGTGCCAGCAGTTACCGGGACTACCATGGCTACACCTTC. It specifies CASSYRDYHGYTF.

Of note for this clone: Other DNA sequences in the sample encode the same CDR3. DNA of the CDR3: TGCGCCAGCAGCCTCCGGGACATGAACACTGAAGCTTTCTTT. Translation gives CASSLRDMNTEAFF. This sequence joins TRBV5-1 and TRBJ1-1, with a tentative D call TRBD1 (6 bases). The CDR3 totals 14 residues. Germline V gene data show CDR1 as SGHRS and CDR2 as YFSETQ. Trimming stripped 4 bases from V and 0 bases from J, with 10 bases between.

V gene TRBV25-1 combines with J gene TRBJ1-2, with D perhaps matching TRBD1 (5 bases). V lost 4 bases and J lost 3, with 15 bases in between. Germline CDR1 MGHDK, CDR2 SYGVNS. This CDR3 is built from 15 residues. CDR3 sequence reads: CASSVGRGWDYGYTF. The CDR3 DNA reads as TGTGCCAGCAGTGTAGGAAGGGGCTGGGACTATGGCTACACCTTC.

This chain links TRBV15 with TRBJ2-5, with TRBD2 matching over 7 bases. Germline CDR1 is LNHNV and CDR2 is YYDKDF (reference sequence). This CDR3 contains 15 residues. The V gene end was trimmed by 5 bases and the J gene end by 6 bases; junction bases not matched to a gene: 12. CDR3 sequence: CATSVGGGDQKTQYF. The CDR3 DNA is TGTGCCACCAGCGTCGGGGGAGGGGATCAGAAGACCCAGTACTTC.

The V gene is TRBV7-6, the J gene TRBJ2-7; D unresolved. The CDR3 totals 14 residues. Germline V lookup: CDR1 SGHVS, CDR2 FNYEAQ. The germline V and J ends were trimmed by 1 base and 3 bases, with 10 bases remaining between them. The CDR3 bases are TGTGCCAGCAGCTTAGGAGGAGTAAGCTACGAGCAGTACTTC. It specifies CASSLGGVSYEQYF. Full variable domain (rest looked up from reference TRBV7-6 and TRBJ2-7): GAGVSQSPRYKVTKRGQDVALRCDPISGHVSLYWYRQALGQGPEFLTYFNYEAQQDKSGLPNDRFSAERPEGSISTLTIQRTEQRDSAMYRCASSLGGVSYEQYFGPGTRLTVT.

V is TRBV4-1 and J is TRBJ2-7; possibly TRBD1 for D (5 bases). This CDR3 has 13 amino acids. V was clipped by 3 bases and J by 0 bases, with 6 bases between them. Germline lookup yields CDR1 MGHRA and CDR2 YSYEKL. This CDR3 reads CASSQTVSYEQYF. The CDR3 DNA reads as TGCGCCAGCAGCCAGACAGTCTCCTACGAGCAGTACTTC.

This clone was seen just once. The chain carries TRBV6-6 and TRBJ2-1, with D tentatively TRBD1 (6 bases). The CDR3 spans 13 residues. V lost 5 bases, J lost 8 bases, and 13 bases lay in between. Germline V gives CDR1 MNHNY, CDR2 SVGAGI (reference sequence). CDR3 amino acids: CASSGTSRHEQFF. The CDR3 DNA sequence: TGTGCCAGCAGTGGGACATCTAGGCATGAGCAGTTCTTC.

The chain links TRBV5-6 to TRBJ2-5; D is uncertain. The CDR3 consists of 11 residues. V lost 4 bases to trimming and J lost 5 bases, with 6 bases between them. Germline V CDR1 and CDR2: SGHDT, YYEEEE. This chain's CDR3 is CASSIGETQYF. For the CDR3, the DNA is TGTGCCAGCAGCATCGGGGAGACCCAGTACTTC.

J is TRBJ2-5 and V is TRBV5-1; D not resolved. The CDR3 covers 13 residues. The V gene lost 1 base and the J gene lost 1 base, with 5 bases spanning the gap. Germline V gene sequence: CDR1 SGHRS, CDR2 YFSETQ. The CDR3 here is CASSLNLQETQYF. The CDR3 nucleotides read TGCGCCAGCAGCTTGAATCTCCAAGAGACCCAGTACTTC.

The CDR3 spells CASSLEGEGYTF. As DNA, the CDR3 is TGCGCCAGCAGCTTGGAGGGGGAAGGCTACACCTTC. The rearrangement links TRBV5-1 to TRBJ1-2; TRBD1 might be the D (6 bases). Trimming took off 0 bases at V and 8 bases at J, with 8 bases between the two ends. This CDR3 spans 12 amino acids. Per germline, CDR1 SGHRS and CDR2 YFSETQ. Supplemented by reference TRBV5-1 and TRBJ1-2, the full variable domain reads KAGVTQTPRYLIKTRGQQVTLSCSPISGHRSVSWYQQTPGQGLQFLFEYFSETQRNKGNFPGRFSGRQFSNSRSEMNVSTLELGDSALYLCASSLEGEGYTFGSGTRLTVV.

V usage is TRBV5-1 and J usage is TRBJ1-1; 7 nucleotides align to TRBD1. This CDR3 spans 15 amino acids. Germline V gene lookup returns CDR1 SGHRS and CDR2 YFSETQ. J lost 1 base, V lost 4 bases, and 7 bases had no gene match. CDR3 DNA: TGCGCCAGCAGCATACTCTGGACAGGGAACACTGAAGCTTTCTTT. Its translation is CASSILWTGNTEAFF.

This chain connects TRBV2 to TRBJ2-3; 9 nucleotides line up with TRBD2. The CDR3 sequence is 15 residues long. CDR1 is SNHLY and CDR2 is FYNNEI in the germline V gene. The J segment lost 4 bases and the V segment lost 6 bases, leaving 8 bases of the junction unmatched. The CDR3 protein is CASSATSGSPDTQYF. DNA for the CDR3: TGTGCCAGCAGCGCGACTAGCGGCTCACCAGATACGCAGTATTTT.

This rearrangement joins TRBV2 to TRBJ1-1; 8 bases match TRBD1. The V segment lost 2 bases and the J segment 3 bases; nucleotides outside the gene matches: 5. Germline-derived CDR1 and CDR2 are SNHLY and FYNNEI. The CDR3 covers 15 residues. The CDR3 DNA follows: TGTGCCAGCAGTGAAACCAGGGGGCAATACACTGAAGCTTTCTTT. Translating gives CASSETRGQYTEAFF.

The CDR3 DNA follows: TGTGCCAGCAGCCAAGATCTTAGCGGGAGGGAATACGAGCAGTACTTC. Amino acids: CASSQDLSGREYEQYF. J is TRBJ2-7 and V is TRBV4-2; the match to TRBD2 covers 11 bases. This CDR3 spans 16 amino acids. V lost 0 bases and J lost 4; bases outside the gene matches: 5. CDR1 and CDR2 (germline): LGHNA, YNFKEQ.

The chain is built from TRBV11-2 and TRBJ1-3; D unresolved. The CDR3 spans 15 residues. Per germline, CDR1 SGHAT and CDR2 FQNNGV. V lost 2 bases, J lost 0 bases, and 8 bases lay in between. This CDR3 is CASSLHTVSGNTIYF. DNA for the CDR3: TGTGCCAGCAGCTTACACACCGTCTCTGGAAACACCATATATTTT.

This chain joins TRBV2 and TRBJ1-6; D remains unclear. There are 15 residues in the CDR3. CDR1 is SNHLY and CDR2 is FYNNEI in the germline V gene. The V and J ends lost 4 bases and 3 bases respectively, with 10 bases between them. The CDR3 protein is CASSGSGNYNSPLHF. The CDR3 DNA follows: TGTGCCAGCAGTGGAAGCGGGAACTATAATTCACCCCTCCACTTT.

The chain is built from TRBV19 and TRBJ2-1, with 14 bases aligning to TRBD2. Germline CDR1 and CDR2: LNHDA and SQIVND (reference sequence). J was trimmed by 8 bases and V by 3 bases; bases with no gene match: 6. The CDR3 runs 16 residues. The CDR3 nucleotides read TGTGCCAGTAGTATGAGAGGGACTAGCGGGAGTTATGAGCAGTTCTTC. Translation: CASSMRGTSGSYEQFF.

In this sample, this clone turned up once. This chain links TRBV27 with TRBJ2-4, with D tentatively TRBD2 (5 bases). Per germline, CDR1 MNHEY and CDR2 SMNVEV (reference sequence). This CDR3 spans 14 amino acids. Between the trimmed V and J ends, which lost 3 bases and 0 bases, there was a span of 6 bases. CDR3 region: CASSFGVAKNIQYF. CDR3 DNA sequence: TGTGCCAGCAGTTTCGGGGTAGCCAAAAACATTCAGTACTTC.

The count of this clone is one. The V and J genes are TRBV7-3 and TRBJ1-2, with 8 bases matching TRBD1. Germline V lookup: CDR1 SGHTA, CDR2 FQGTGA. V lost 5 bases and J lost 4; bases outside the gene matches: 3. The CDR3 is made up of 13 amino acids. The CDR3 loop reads CASSGQGRYGYTF. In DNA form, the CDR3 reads TGTGCCAGCAGCGGACAGGGTCGCTATGGCTACACCTTC.

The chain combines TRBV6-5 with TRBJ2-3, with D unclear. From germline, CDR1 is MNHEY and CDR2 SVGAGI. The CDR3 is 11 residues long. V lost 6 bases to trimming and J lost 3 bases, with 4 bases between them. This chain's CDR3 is CASSNTDTQYF. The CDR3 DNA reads TGTGCCAGCAGCAATACAGATACGCAGTATTTT.

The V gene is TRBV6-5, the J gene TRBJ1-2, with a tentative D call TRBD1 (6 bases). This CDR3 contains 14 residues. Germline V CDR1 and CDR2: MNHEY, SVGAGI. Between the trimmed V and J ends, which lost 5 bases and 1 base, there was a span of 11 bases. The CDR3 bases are TGTGCCAGCAGTCGCCAGGGGAATAACTATGGCTACACCTTC. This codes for CASSRQGNNYGYTF.

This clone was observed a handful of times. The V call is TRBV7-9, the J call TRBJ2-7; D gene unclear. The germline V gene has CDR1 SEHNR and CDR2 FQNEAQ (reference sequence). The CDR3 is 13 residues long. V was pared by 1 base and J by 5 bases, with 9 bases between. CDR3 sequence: CASSLDDSHEQYF. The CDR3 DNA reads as TGTGCCAGCAGCTTAGACGATAGCCACGAGCAGTACTTC.